This T cell receptor (beta chain) was retrieved from a study of blood T cell repertoires in COVID-19. In the study overall: The origin of the acute and convalescent COVID-19 samples was the United States, Italy and Spain. In each case, the material was cDNA or gDNA derived from T cells, B-cell-depleted T cells, or PBMCs.

V dropped 4 bases and J dropped 6; count of bases not matched to a gene: 15. Per germline, CDR1 SGHRS and CDR2 YFSETQ. The CDR3 covers 16 residues. Per the study methods: Amplification of reference gene primers provided the estimated nucleated cell counts. The repertoire was sequenced with immunoSEQ multiplex PCR; TCRdb's copy has only in-frame clones and lacks some. Clone size and V and J calls were adopted from that table, with D and trimming inferred from the DNA. Seen here are some 350,000 clones, 80% to 90% observed once, and the top ten hold about 2.7%. The sample taken for sequencing was peripheral blood. V usage is TRBV5-1 and J usage is TRBJ1-2; 7 bases fit TRBD1. This receptor was obtained from a man under 40 with active or convalescent COVID-19. The CDR3 reads CASSPEIEGGLDGYTF. The CDR3 region has the DNA TGCGCCAGCAGCCCGGAGATCGAAGGGGGCCTCGATGGCTACACCTTC.